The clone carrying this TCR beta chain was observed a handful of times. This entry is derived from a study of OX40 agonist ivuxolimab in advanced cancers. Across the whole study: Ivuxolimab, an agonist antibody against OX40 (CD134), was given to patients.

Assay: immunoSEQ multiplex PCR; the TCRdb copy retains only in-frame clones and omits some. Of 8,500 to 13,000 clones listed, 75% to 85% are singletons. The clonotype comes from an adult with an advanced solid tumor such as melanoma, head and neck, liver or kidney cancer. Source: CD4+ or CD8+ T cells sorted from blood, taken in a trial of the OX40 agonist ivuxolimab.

This CDR3 is CASSLAAGQPSYGYTF. DNA for the CDR3: TGTGCCAGCAGCTTAGCCGCGGGACAGCCCTCCTATGGCTACACCTTC. The V call is TRBV7-6, the J call TRBJ1-2, with 7 positions matching TRBD1. The ends lost 0 bases at V and 4 bases at J; junction bases unmatched: 8. The CDR3 covers 16 residues. CDR1 SGHVS and CDR2 FNYEAQ come from the germline V gene.